The rows below give T cell receptor beta chains drawn from one sample of a study of T cells after yellow fever vaccination. Each CDR3 protein gets one entry after TCRdb re-called the 5' RACE reads with MiXCR. The data contain 200,000 to 300,000 distinct CDR3 sequences, approximately 3.5% of them singletons. This material consisted of PBMCs, taken 15 days after the yellow fever booster vaccination. The receptors shown here come from a man in his late teens or twenties who received the YFV17D yellow fever vaccine. The CDR3 runs from the conserved cysteine through the conserved F or W. A D gene is named only where the DNA matches it firmly. Clone sizes are shown as once, few, many, or a class for an expanded clone.

size | J | D | V | DNA | CDR3
many | TRBJ1-1 | NA | TRBV7-6 | TGTGCCAGCAGTCCAGGGTCCCTGAACACTGAAGCTTTCTTT | CASSPGSLNTEAFF
many | TRBJ1-1 | NA | TRBV4-1 | TGCGCCAGCAGCCAAGTGCTGGGAAGTACTGAAGCTTTCTTT | CASSQVLGSTEAFF
many | TRBJ2-6 | NA | TRBV5-1 | TGCGCCAGCAGCTTGGTCAGGTCTGGGGCCAACGTCCTGACTTTC | CASSLVRSGANVLTF
many | TRBJ2-2 | NA | TRBV7-2 | TGTGCCAGCACTCCTTCTTCAGCCCACACCGGGGAGCTGTTTTTT | CASTPSSAHTGELFF
many | TRBJ1-2 | NA | TRBV11-1 | TGTGCCAGCAGCCGGACAAACAACTATGGCTACACCTTC | CASSRTNNYGYTF
many | TRBJ2-5 | NA | TRBV7-3 | TGTGCCAGCAGCTTAACGGGGGGTAGGACCCAGTACTTC | CASSLTGGRTQYF
many | TRBJ2-1 | NA | TRBV6-2/TRBV6-3 | TGTGCCAGCAGCCAAGACTCCCCCTACAATGAGCAGTTCTTC | CASSQDSPYNEQFF
many | TRBJ2-5 | NA | TRBV5-6 | TGTGCCAGCAGCTTATCCTCCGCATGGACCCAGTACTTC | CASSLSSAWTQYF
many | TRBJ2-3 | NA | TRBV4-2 | TGTGCCAGCAGCCAAGAAGGGGGGGGCGTAGATACGCAGTATTTT | CASSQEGGGVDTQYF
many | TRBJ2-2 | NA | TRBV5-1 | TGCGCCAGCAGCTATAGGAGAGGGAACACCGGGGAGCTGTTTTTT | CASSYRRGNTGELFF
many | TRBJ2-5 | NA | TRBV6-5 | TGTGCCAGCAGTCCCCTGGTGGAGGGCCCAGAGACCCAGTACTTC | CASSPLVEGPETQYF
many | TRBJ2-2 | NA | TRBV7-9 | TGTGCCAGCAGCTTGGCTCTCCGGGAGCTGTTTTTT | CASSLALRELFF
few | TRBJ1-2 | TRBD1 | TRBV5-4 | TGTGCCAGCAGCCTAATAATGAACAGGGGATATGTAAATGGCTACACCTTC | CASSLIMNRGYVNGYTF
many | TRBJ1-2 | NA | TRBV12-3/TRBV12-4 | TGTGCCAGCAGCCCCCTGATGGAATCCGGAGGCTACACCTTC | CASSPLMESGGYTF
many | TRBJ2-5 | TRBD1 | TRBV20-1 | TGCAGTGCTACCCTTGTGGGACAGCAAGAGACCCAGTACTTC | CSATLVGQQETQYF
many | TRBJ2-2 | NA | TRBV20-1 | TGCAGTGCTGGAAAAGGGGGTAACACCGGGGAGCTGTTTTTT | CSAGKGGNTGELFF
many | TRBJ2-5 | NA | TRBV7-2 | TGTGCCAGCACCCTAGATCCCGCCCAGACCCAAGAGACCCAGTACTTC | CASTLDPAQTQETQYF
many | TRBJ1-1 | NA | TRBV5-1 | TGCGCCAGCAGCTTGGACAGAACTGAAGCTTTCTTT | CASSLDRTEAFF
many | TRBJ2-5 | NA | TRBV7-3 | TGTGCCAGCAGCTTACTACACAGGGAATCCCAGTACTTC | CASSLLHRESQYF
many | TRBJ1-2 | TRBD1 | TRBV5-1 | TGCGCCAGCAGCACCGGGACAGGCCCTCCGCTCAATGGCTACACCTTC | CASSTGTGPPLNGYTF